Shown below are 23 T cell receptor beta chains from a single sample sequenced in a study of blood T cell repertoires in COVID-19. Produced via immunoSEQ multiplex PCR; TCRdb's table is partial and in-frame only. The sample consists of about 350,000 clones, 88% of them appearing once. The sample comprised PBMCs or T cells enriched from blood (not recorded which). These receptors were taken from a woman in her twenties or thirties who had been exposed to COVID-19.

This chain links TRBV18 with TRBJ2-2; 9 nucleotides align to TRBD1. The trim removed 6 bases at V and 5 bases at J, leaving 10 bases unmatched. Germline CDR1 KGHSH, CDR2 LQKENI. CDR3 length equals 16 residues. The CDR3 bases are TGTGCCAGCTCGCCCCCGGGACAGGGAGTAACCGGGGAGCTGTTTTTT. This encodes CASSPPGQGVTGELFF.

The CDR3 reads CASSPAGTATYEQYF. The CDR3 nucleotides are TGCGCCAGCAGCCCGGCGGGGACTGCAACCTACGAGCAGTACTTC. The chain uses TRBV5-1 and TRBJ2-7; D is possibly TRBD2 (6 bases). CDR3 length: 15 residues. Trimming removed 4 bases from V and 2 bases from J, with 16 bases in between. Germline values: CDR1 SGHRS, CDR2 YFSETQ.

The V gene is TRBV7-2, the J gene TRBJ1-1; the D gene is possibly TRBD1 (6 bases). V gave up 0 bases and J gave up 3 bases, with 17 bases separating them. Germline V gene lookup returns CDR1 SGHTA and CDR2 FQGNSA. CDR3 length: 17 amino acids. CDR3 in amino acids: CASSLAGRGSMDTEAFF. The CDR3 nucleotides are TGTGCCAGCAGCTTAGCGGGCAGGGGCTCTATGGACACTGAAGCTTTCTTT.

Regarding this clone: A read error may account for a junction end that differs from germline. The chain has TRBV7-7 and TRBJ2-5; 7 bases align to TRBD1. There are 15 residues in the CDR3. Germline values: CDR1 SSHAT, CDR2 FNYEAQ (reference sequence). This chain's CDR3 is CASNLPGTAEETQYF. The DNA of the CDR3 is TGTGCTAGCAACCTTCCCGGGACAGCAGAAGAGACCCAGTACTTC. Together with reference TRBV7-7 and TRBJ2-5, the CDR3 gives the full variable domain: GAGVSQSPRYKVTKRGQDVTLRCDPISSHATLYWYQQALGQGPEFLTYFNYEAQPDKSGLPSDRFSAERPEGSISTLTIQRTEQRDSAMYRCASNLPGTAEETQYFGPGTRLLVL.

The CDR3 is CASSLSILDQETQYF. CDR3 DNA sequence: TGTGCCAGCAGCTTAAGTATCTTAGACCAAGAGACCCAGTACTTC. The chain joins TRBV7-2 to TRBJ2-5; no clear D. The V gene's germline CDR1 is SGHTA and CDR2 FQGNSA. The CDR3 length is 15 residues. V was shortened by 2 bases and J by 0 bases, with 10 bases between the two germline ends.

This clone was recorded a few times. The CDR3 DNA is TGCGCCAGCAGCAGGGGGCGGGACAGTGAGCAGTTCTTC. This encodes CASSRGRDSEQFF. This chain uses TRBV5-1 with TRBJ2-1; D is possibly TRBD1 (7 bases). This CDR3 has 13 residues. Germline V gene data show CDR1 as SGHRS and CDR2 as YFSETQ. Trimming left V 4 bases short and J 9 bases short, with 14 bases between. The complete variable domain, with remaining parts taken from reference TRBV5-1 and TRBJ2-1, reads KAGVTQTPRYLIKTRGQQVTLSCSPISGHRSVSWYQQTPGQGLQFLFEYFSETQRNKGNFPGRFSGRQFSNSRSEMNVSTLELGDSALYLCASSRGRDSEQFFGPGTRLTVL.

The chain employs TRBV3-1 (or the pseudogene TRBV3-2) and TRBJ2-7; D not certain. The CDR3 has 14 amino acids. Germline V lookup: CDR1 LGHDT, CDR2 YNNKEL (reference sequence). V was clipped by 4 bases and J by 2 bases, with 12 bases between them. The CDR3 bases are TGTGCCAGCAGCCGTTCTCAGATCCCCTACGAGCAGTACTTC. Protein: CASSRSQIPYEQYF.

This chain's CDR3 is CATSFPSGTENTGELFF. CDR3 nucleotides: TGTGCCACCAGCTTTCCCTCCGGGACAGAGAACACCGGGGAGCTGTTTTTT. The chain combines TRBV15 with TRBJ2-2; 7 positions agree with TRBD1. Germline CDR1 and CDR2: LNHNV and YYDKDF (reference sequence). This CDR3 is built from 17 residues. V dropped 5 bases and J dropped 1; count of bases not matched to a gene: 10.

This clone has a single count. This CDR3 is CASGLAGQPQHF. CDR3 DNA: TGTGCTAGTGGTTTGGCAGGGCAGCCCCAGCATTTT. The chain has TRBV12-5 and TRBJ1-5, with D perhaps matching TRBD1 (5 bases). V dropped 1 base and J dropped 7 bases, with 5 bases sitting between them. There are 12 residues in the CDR3. The germline V gene encodes CDR1 LGHNT and CDR2 FRNRAP.

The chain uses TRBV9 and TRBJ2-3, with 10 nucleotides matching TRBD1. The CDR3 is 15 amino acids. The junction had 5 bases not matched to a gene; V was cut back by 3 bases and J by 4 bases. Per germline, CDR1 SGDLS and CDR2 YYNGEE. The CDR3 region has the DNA TGTGCCAGCAGCGCTTGGGACAGGGGAGCAGATACGCAGTATTTT. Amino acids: CASSAWDRGADTQYF.

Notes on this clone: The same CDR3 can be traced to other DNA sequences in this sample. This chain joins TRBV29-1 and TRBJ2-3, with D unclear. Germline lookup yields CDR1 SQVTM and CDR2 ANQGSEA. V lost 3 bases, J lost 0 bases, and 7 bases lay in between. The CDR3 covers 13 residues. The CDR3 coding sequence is TGCAGCGTTGACTCTCCCAGCACAGATACGCAGTATTTT. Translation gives CSVDSPSTDTQYF.

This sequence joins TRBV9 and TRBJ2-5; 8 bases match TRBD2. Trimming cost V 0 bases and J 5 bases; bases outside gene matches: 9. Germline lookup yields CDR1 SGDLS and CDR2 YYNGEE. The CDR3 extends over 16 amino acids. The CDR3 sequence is CASSVEAGAAGETQYF. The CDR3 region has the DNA TGTGCCAGCAGCGTAGAAGCGGGAGCGGCGGGGGAGACCCAGTACTTC. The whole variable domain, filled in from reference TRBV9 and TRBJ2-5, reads DSGVTQTPKHLITATGQRVTLRCSPRSGDLSVYWYQQSLDQGLQFLIQYYNGEERAKGNILERFSAQQFPDLHSELNLSSLELGDSALYFCASSVEAGAAGETQYFGPGTRLLVL.

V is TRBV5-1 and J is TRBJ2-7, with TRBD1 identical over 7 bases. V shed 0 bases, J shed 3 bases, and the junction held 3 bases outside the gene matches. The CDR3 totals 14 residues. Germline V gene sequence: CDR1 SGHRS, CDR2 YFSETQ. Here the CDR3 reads CASSLGDSFYEQYF. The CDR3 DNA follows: TGCGCCAGCAGCTTGGGGGACAGTTTCTACGAGCAGTACTTC.

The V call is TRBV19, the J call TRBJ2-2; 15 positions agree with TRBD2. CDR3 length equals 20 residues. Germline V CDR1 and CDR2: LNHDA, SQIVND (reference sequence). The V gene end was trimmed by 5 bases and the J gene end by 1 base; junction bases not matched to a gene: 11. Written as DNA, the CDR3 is TGTGCCAGTAGTCGCCTCCGGACTAGCGGGAGGGCCGGGAACACCGGGGAGCTGTTTTTT. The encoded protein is CASSRLRTSGRAGNTGELFF.

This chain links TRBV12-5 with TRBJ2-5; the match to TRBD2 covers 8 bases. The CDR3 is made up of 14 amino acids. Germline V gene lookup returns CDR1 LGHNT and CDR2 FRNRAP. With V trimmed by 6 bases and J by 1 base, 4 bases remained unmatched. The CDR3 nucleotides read TGTGCTAGTGGCCCCGGGGGGGTCCAAGAGACCCAGTACTTC. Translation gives CASGPGGVQETQYF. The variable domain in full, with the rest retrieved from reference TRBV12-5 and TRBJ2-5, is DARVTQTPRHKVTEMGQEVTMRCQPILGHNTVFWYRQTMMQGLELLAYFRNRAPLDDSGMPKDRFSAEMPDATLATLKIQPSEPRDSAVYFCASGPGGVQETQYFGPGTRLLVL.

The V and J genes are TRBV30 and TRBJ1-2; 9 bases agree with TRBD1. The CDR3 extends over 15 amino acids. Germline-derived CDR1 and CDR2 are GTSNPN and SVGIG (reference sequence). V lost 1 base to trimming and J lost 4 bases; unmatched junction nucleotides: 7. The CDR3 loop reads CAWSAGQGKVYGYTF. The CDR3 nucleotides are TGTGCCTGGAGTGCCGGACAGGGGAAAGTCTATGGCTACACCTTC. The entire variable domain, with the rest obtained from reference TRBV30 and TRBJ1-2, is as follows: SQTIHQWPATLVQPVGSPLSLECTVEGTSNPNLYWYRQAAGRGLQLLFYSVGIGQISSEVPQNLSASRPQDRQFILSSKKLLLSDSGFYLCAWSAGQGKVYGYTFGSGTRLTVV.

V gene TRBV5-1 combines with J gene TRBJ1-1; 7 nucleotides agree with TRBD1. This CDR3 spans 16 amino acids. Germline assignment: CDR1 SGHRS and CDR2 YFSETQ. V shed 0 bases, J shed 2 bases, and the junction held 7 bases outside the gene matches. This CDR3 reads CASSLVGRGINTEAFF. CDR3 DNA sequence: TGCGCCAGCAGCTTGGTTGGCAGGGGGATTAACACTGAAGCTTTCTTT.

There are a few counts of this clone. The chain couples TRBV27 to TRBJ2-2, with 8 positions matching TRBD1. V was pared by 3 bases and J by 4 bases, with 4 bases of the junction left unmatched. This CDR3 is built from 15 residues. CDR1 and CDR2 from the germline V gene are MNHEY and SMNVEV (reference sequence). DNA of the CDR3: TGTGCCAGCAGTTTTGACAGGGGTCTCACCGGGGAGCTGTTTTTT. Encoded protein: CASSFDRGLTGELFF.

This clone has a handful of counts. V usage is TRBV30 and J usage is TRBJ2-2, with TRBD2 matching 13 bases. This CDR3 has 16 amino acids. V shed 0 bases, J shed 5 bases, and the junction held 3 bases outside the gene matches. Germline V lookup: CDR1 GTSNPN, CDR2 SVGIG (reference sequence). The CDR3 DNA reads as TGTGCCTGGAGTGTAGGACTAGCGGGAGTTACCGGGGAGCTGTTTTTT. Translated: CAWSVGLAGVTGELFF.

CDR3 sequence reads: CASSFRGPGTGANVLTF. CDR3 bases: TGCGCCAGCAGTTTTAGAGGTCCGGGGACAGGGGCCAACGTCCTGACTTTC. The chain couples TRBV5-1 to TRBJ2-6, with D possibly matching TRBD1 (6 bases). The CDR3 length is 17 residues. The V gene's germline CDR1 is SGHRS and CDR2 YFSETQ. Trimming took 5 bases from V and 4 from J, leaving 19 bases between them.

CDR3 in amino acids: CASQGVGGHQETQYF. CDR3 bases: TGTGCCAGCCAGGGGGTAGGGGGGCACCAAGAGACCCAGTACTTC. The chain uses TRBV19 and TRBJ2-5; possible D gene TRBD1, 7 bases. The germline V and J ends were trimmed by 9 bases and 0 bases, with 17 bases remaining between them. Germline-derived CDR1 and CDR2 are LNHDA and SQIVND (reference sequence). This CDR3 is 15 amino acids long.

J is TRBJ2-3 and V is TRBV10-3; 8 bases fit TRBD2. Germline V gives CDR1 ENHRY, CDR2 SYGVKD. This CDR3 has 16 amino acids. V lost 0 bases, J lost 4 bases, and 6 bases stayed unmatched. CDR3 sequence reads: CAISESQREWPDTQYF. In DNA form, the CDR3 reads TGTGCCATCAGTGAGTCCCAGCGGGAGTGGCCAGATACGCAGTATTTT.

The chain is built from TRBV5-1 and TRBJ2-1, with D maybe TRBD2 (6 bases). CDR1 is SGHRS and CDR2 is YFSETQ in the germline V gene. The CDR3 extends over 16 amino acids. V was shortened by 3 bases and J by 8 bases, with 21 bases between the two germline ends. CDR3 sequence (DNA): TGCGCCAGCAGCTACACTTCGGGACTCAATGCCGATGAGCAGTTCTTC. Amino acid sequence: CASSYTSGLNADEQFF.